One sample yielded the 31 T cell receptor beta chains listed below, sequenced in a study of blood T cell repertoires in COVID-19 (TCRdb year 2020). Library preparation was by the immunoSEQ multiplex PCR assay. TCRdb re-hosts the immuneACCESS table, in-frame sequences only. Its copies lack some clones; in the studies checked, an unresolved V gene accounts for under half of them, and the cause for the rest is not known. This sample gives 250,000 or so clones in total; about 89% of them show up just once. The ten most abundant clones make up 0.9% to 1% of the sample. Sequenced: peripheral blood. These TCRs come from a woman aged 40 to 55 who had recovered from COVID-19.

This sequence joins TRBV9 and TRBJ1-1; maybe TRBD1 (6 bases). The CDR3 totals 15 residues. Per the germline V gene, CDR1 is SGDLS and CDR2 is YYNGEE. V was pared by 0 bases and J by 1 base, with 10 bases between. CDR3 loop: CASSVDQGRNTEAFF. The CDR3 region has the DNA TGTGCCAGCAGCGTAGATCAGGGGCGGAACACTGAAGCTTTCTTT.

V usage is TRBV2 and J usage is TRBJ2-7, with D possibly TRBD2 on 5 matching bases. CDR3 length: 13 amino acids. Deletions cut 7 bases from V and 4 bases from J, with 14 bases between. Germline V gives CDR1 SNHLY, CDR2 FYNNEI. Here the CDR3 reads CASKVGERYEQYF. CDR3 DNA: TGTGCCAGCAAGGTGGGAGAGAGGTACGAGCAGTACTTC. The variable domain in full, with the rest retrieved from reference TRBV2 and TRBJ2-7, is EPEVTQTPSHQVTQMGQEVILRCVPISNHLYFYWYRQILGQKVEFLVSFYNNEISEKSEIFDDQFSVERPDGSNFTLKIRSTKLEDSAMYFCASKVGERYEQYFGPGTRLTVT.

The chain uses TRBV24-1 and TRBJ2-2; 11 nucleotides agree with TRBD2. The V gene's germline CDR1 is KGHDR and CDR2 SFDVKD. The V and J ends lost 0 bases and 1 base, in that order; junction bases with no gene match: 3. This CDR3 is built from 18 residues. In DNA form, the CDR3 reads TGTGCCACCAGTGATTTGAAGGGACTAGCGGAGAACACCGGGGAGCTGTTTTTT. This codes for CATSDLKGLAENTGELFF.

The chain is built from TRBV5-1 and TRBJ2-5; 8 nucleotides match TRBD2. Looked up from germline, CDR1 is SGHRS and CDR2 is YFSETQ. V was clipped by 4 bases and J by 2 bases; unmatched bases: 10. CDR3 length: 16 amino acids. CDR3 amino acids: CASSAPTGTSQETQYF. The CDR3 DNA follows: TGCGCCAGCAGCGCCCCCACGGGGACTAGTCAAGAGACCCAGTACTTC. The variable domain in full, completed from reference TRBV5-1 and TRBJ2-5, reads KAGVTQTPRYLIKTRGQQVTLSCSPISGHRSVSWYQQTPGQGLQFLFEYFSETQRNKGNFPGRFSGRQFSNSRSEMNVSTLELGDSALYLCASSAPTGTSQETQYFGPGTRLLVL.

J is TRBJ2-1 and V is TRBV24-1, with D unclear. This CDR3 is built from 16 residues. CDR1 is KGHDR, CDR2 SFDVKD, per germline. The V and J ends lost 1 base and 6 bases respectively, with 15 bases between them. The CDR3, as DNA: TGTGCCACCAGTGATTTAGTTGGTGGTTTGCGCAATGAGCAGTTCTTC. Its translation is CATSDLVGGLRNEQFF.

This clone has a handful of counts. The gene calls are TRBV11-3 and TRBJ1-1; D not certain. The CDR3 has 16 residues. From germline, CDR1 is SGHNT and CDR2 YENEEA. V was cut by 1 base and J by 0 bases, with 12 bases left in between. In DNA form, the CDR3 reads TGTGCCAGCAGCTTAGGCCTCGGGGAGATGAACACTGAAGCTTTCTTT. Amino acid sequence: CASSLGLGEMNTEAFF.

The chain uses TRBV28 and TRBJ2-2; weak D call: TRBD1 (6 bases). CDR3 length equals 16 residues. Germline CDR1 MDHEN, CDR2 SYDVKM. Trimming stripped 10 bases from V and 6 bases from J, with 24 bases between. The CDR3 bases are TGTGCCATCGAACCATCCTACACAGGGCTCCCCGGGGAGCTGTTTTTT. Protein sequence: CAIEPSYTGLPGELFF.

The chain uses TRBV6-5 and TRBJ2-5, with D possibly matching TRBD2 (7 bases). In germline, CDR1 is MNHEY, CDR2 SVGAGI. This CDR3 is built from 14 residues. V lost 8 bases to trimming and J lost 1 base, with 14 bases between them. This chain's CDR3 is CASEGGDIQETQYF. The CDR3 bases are TGTGCCAGCGAGGGGGGGGACATCCAAGAGACCCAGTACTTC.

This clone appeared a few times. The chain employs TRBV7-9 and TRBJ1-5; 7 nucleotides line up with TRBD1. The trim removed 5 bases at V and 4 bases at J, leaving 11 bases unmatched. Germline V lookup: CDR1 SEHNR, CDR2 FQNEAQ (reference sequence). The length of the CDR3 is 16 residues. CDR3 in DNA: TGTGCCAGCAGCCGAACAGGGGACGTTACTAATCAGCCCCAGCATTTT. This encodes CASSRTGDVTNQPQHF.

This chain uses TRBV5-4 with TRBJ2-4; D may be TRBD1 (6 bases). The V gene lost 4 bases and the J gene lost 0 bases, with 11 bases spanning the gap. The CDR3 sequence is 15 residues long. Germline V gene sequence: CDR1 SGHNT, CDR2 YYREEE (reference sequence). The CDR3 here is CASSEGQLAKNIQYF. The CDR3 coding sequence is TGTGCCAGCAGCGAGGGACAACTAGCCAAAAACATTCAGTACTTC.

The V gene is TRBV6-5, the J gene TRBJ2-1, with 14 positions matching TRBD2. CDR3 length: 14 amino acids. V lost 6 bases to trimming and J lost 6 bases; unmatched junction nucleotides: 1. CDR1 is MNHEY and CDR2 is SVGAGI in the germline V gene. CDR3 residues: CASRTSGRANEQFF. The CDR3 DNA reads TGTGCCAGCAGGACTAGCGGGAGGGCCAATGAGCAGTTCTTC.

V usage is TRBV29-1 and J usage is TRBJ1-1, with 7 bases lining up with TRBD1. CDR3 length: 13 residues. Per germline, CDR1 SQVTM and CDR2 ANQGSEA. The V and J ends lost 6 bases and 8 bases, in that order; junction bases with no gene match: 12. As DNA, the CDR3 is TGCAGCGTCCAAGAGGACAGGTCGGAAGAAGCTTTCTTT. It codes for CSVQEDRSEEAFF.

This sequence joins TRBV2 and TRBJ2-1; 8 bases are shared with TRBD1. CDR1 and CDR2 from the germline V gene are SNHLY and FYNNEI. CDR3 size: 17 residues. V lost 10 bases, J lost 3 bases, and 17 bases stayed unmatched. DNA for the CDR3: TGTGCCATCCCGAAAGGTGTGCGGGACAGGAGCTACAATGAGCAGTTCTTC. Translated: CAIPKGVRDRSYNEQFF.

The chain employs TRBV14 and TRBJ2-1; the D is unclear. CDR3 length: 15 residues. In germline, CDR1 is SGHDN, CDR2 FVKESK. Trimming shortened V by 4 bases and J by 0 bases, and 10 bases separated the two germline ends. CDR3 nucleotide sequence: TGTGCCAGCAGCCCACCCGGAGTCTCCTACAATGAGCAGTTCTTC. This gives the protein CASSPPGVSYNEQFF.

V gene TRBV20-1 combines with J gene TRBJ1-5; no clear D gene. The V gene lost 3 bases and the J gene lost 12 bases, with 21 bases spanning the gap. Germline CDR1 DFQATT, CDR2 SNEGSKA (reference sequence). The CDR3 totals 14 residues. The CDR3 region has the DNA TGCAGTGCTAGTGCAGGCACCGACTCAGGAGGCCAGCATTTT. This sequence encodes CSASAGTDSGGQHF.

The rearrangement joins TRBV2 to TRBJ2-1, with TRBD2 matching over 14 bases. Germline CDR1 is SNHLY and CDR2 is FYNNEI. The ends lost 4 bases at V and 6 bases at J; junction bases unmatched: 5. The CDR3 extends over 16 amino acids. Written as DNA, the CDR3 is TGTGCCAGCAGTGGGGGACTAGCGGGAGTCCCCAATGAGCAGTTCTTC. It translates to CASSGGLAGVPNEQFF.

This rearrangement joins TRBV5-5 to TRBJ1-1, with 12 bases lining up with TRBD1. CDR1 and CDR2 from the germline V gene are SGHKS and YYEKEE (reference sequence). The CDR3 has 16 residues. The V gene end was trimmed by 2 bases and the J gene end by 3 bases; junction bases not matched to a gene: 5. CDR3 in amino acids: CASSFGTGGVDTEAFF. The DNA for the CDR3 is TGTGCCAGCAGCTTCGGGACAGGGGGCGTGGACACTGAAGCTTTCTTT. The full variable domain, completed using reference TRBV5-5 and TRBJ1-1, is DAGVTQSPTHLIKTRGQQVTLRCSPISGHKSVSWYQQVLGQGPQFIFQYYEKEERGRGNFPDRFSARQFPNYSSELNVNALLLGDSALYLCASSFGTGGVDTEAFFGQGTRLTVV.

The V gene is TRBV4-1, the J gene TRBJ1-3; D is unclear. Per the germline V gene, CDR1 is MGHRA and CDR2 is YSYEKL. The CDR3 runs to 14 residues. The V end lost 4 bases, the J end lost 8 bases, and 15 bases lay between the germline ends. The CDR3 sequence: CASSLLSASDTIYF. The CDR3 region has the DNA TGCGCCAGCAGCCTCCTCTCCGCATCAGACACCATATATTTT.

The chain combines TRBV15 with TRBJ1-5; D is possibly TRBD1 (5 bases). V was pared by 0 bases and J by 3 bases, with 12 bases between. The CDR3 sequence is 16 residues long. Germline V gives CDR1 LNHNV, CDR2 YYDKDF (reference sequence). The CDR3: CATSRDPQDNNQPQHF. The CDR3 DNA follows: TGTGCCACCAGCAGAGATCCCCAGGACAACAATCAGCCCCAGCATTTT.

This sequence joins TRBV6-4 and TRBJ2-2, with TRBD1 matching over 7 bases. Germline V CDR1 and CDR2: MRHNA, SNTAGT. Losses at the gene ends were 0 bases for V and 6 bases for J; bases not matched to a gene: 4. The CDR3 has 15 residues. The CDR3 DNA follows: TGTGCCAGCAGTGACTCGAGGCAGGGGGCCGGGGAGCTGTTTTTT. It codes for CASSDSRQGAGELFF.

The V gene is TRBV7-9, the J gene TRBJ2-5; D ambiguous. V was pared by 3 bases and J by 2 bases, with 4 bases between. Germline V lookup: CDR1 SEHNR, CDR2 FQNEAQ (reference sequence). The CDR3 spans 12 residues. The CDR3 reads CASSFLQETQYF. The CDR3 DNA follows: TGTGCCAGCAGCTTTCTGCAAGAGACCCAGTACTTC. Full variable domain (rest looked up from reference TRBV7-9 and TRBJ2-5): DTGVSQNPRHKITKRGQNVTFRCDPISEHNRLYWYRQTLGQGPEFLTYFQNEAQLEKSRLLSDRFSAERPKGSFSTLEIQRTEQGDSAMYLCASSFLQETQYFGPGTRLLVL.

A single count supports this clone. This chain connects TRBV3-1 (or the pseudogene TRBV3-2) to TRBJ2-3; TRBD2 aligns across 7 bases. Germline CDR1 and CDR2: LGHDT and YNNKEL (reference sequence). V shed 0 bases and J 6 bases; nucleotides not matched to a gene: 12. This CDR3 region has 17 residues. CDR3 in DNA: TGTGCCAGCAGCCAAGAAGGCAGCGGGACCATATCGGATACGCAGTATTTT. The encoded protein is CASSQEGSGTISDTQYF.

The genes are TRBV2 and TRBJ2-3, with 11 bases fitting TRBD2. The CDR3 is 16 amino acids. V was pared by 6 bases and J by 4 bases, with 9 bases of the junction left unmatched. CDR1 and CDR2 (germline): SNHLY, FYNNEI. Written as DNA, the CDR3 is TGTGCCAGCAGACTCTTAGCGGGAGGGGGGGCAGATACGCAGTATTTT. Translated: CASRLLAGGGADTQYF. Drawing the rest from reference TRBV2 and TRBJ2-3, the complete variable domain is EPEVTQTPSHQVTQMGQEVILRCVPISNHLYFYWYRQILGQKVEFLVSFYNNEISEKSEIFDDQFSVERPDGSNFTLKIRSTKLEDSAMYFCASRLLAGGGADTQYFGPGTRLTVL.

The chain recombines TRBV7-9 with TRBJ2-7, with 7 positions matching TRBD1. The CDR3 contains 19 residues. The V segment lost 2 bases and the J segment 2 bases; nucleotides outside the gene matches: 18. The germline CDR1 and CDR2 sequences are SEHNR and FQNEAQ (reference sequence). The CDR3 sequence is CASSLSRTGERGSPYEQYF. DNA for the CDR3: TGTGCCAGCAGCTTATCTAGGACAGGCGAAAGAGGTTCTCCCTACGAGCAGTACTTC.

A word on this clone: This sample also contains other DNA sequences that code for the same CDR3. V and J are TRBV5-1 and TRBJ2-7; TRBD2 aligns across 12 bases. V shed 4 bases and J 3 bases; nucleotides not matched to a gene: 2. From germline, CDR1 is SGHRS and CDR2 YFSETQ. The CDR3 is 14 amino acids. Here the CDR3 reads CASSLTSGSYEQYF. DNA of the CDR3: TGCGCCAGCAGCCTGACTAGCGGGAGCTACGAGCAGTACTTC.

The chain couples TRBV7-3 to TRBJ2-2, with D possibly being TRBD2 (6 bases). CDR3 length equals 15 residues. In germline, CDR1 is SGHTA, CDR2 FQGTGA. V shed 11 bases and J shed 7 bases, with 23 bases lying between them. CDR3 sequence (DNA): TGTGCCGCTCCAGCGGGTAAATGGGCCAGCGGGGAGCTGTTTTTT. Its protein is CAAPAGKWASGELFF. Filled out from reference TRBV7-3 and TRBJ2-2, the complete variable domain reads GAGVSQTPSNKVTEKGKYVELRCDPISGHTALYWYRQSLGQGPEFLIYFQGTGAADDSGLPNDRFFAVRPEGSVSTLKIQRTERGDSAVYLCAAPAGKWASGELFFGEGSRLTVL.

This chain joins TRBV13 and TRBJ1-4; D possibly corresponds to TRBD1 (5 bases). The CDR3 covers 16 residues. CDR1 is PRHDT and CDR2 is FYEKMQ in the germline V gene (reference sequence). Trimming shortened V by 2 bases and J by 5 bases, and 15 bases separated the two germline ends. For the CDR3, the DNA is TGTGCCAGCAGCTTAATGGATTGGGGCGGAAATGAAAAACTGTTTTTT. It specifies CASSLMDWGGNEKLFF.

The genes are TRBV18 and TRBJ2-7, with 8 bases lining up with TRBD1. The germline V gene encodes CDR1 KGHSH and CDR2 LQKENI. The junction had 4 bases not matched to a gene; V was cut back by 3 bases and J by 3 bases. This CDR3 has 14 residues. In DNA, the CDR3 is TGTGCCAGCTCACCGGGACAGGACCTCTACGAGCAGTACTTC. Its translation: CASSPGQDLYEQYF.

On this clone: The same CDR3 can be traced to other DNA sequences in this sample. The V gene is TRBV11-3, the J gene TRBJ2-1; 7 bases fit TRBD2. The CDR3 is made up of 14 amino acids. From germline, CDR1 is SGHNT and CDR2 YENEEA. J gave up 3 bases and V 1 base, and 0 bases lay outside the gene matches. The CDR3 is CASSLAGGYNEQFF. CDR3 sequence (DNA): TGTGCCAGCAGCTTAGCGGGAGGCTACAATGAGCAGTTCTTC.

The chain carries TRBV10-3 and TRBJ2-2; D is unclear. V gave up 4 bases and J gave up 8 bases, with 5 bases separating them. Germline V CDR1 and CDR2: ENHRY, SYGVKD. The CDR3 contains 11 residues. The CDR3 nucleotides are TGTGCCATCAGTGGCACAGGGGAGCTGTTTTTT. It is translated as CAISGTGELFF.

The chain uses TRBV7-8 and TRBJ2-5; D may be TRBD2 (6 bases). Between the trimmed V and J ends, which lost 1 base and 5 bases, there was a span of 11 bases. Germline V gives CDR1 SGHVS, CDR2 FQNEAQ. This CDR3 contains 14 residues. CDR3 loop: CASSLGLVSETQYF. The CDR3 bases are TGTGCCAGCAGCTTAGGACTAGTTTCGGAGACCCAGTACTTC.